This T cell receptor beta chain was recorded in a study of T cell repertoires in cytomegalovirus infection. In the case of this clonotype: Its antigen is as yet unknown.

Study-level points and caveats: HLA-C-restricted CMV-specific TCR beta clonotypes prevailed in the ex vivo response. Public TCR beta family frequency separated CMV-and-HLA carriers, including in an independent cohort.

CDR3 length equals 15 residues. The V end was cut by 1 base, the J end by 2 bases, with 9 bases between. Germline CDR1 reads SGHTA; CDR2 reads FQGNSA. TCRdb passed the reads through MiXCR, listing each CDR3 protein once. The sample has under 95,000 distinct CDR3 sequences; around 49% are singletons. This clonotype originated in a human donor in good health (CMV status not recorded). Some clones in this sample may be carry-over from other donors' samples. This sample comprised CD8+ T cells from cultured PBMCs, obtained from culture after CMV antigen stimulation. This rearrangement joins TRBV7-2 to TRBJ1-5, with D unresolved. CDR3 sequence: CASSLVFRGNQPQHF. The CDR3, as DNA: TGTGCCAGCAGCTTAGTGTTTCGCGGCAATCAGCCCCAGCATTTT.